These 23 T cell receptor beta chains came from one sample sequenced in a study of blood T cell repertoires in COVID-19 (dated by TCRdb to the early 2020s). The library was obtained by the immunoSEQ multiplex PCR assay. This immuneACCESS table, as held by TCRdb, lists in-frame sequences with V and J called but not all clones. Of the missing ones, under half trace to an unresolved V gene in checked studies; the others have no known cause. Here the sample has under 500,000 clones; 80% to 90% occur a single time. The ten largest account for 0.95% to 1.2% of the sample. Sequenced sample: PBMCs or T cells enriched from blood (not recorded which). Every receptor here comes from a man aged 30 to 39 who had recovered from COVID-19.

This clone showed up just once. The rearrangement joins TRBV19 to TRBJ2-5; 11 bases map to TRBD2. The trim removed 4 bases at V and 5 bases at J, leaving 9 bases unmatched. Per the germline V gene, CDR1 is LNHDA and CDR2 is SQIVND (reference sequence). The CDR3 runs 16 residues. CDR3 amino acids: CASSTVAGGPGETQYF. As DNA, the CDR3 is TGTGCCAGTAGTACTGTAGCGGGAGGGCCGGGGGAGACCCAGTACTTC. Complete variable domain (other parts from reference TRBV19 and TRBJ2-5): DGGITQSPKYLFRKEGQNVTLSCEQNLNHDAMYWYRQDPGQGLRLIYYSQIVNDFQKGDIAEGYSVSREKKESFPLTVTSAQKNPTAFYLCASSTVAGGPGETQYFGPGTRLLVL.

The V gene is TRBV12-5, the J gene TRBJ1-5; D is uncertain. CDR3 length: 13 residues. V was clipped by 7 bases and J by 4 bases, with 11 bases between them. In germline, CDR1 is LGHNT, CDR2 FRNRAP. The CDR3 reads CASAALPNQPQHF. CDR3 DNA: TGTGCTAGTGCCGCACTACCGAATCAGCCCCAGCATTTT.

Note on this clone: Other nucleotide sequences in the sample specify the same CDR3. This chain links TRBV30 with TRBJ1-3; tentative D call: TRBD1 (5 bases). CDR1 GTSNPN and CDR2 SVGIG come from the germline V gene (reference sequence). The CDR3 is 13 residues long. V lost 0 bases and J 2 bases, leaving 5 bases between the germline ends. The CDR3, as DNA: TGTGCCTGGAGTGTACAGGCTGGAAACACCATATATTTT. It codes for CAWSVQAGNTIYF.

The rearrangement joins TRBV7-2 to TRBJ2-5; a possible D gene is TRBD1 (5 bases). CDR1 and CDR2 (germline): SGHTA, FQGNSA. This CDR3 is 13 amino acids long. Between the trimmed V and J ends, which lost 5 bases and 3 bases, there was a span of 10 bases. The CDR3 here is CASSANRKETQYF. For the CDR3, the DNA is TGTGCCAGCAGCGCTAACAGGAAAGAGACCCAGTACTTC.

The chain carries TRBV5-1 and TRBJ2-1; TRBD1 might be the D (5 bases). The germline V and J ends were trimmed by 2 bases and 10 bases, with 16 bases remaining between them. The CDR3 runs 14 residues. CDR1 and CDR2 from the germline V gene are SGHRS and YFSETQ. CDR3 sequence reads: CASSLGASRVEQFF. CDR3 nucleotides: TGCGCCAGCAGCTTAGGTGCCAGCAGGGTAGAGCAGTTCTTC.

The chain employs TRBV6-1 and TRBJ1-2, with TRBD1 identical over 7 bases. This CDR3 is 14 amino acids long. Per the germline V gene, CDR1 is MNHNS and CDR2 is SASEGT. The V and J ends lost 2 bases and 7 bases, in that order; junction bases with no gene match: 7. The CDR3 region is CASSEQQGTSGYTF. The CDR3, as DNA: TGTGCCAGCAGTGAACAACAGGGGACTAGTGGCTACACCTTC.

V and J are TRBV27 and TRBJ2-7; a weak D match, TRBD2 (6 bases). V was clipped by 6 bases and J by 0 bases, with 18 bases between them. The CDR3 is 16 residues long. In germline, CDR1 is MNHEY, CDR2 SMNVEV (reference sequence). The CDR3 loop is CASSQAGTLPSYEQYF. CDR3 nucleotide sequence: TGTGCCAGCAGCCAAGCGGGTACCTTGCCCTCCTACGAGCAGTACTTC.

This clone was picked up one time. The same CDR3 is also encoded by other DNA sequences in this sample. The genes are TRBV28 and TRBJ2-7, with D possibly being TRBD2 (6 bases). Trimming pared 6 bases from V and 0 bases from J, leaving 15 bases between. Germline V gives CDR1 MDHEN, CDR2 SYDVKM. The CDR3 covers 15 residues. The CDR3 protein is CASSPGTSISYEQYF. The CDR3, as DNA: TGTGCCAGCAGCCCTGGGACTTCGATCTCCTACGAGCAGTACTTC.

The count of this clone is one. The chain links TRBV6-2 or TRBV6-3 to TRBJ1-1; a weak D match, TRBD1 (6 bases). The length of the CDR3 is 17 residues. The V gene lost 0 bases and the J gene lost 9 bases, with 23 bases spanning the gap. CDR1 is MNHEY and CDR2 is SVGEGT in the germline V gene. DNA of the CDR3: TGTGCCAGCAGTTACTCGGGTTCGGCGGGCCCGAGGGGGAAAGCTTTCTTT. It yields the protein CASSYSGSAGPRGKAFF.

The CDR3 bases are TGTGCCAGCAGCTTAGTAAAAAGGACGGGGGAGACCCAGTACTTC. Its protein is CASSLVKRTGETQYF. This chain connects TRBV11-2 to TRBJ2-5; weak D call: TRBD2 (5 bases). There are 15 residues in the CDR3. CDR1 and CDR2 (germline): SGHAT, FQNNGV. V gave up 1 base and J gave up 5 bases, with 14 bases separating them.

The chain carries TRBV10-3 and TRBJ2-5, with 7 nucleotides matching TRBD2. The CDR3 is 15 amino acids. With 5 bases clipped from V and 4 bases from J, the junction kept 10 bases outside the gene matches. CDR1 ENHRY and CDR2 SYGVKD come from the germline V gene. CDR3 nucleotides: TGTGCCATCAGTCCTTTGGCGGGAGAAAGAGAGACCCAGTACTTC. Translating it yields CAISPLAGERETQYF.

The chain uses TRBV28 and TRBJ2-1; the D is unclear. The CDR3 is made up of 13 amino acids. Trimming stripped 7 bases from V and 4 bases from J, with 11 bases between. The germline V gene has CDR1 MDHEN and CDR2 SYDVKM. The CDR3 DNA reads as TGTGCCAGCACCCCAGACAAATACAATGAGCAGTTCTTC. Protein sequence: CASTPDKYNEQFF. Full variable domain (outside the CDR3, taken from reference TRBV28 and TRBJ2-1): DVKVTQSSRYLVKRTGEKVFLECVQDMDHENMFWYRQDPGLGLRLIYFSYDVKMKEKGDIPEGYSVSREKKERFSLILESASTNQTSMYLCASTPDKYNEQFFGPGTRLTVL.

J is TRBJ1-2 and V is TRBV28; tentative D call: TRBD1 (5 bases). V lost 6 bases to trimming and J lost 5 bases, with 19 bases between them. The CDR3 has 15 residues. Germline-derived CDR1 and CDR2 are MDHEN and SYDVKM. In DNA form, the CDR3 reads TGTGCCAGCAGACCACCCGGGACTCTTACTTATGGCTACACCTTC. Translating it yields CASRPPGTLTYGYTF.

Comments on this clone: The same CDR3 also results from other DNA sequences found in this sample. The CDR3 is CASSVTGVNTEAFF. DNA for the CDR3: TGCGCCAGCAGCGTGACAGGGGTGAACACTGAAGCTTTCTTT. The V call is TRBV5-1, the J call TRBJ1-1; 8 bases agree with TRBD1. CDR3 length: 14 amino acids. Germline trimming cut 4 bases from V and 0 bases from J; bases unmatched to any gene: 2. Germline-derived CDR1 and CDR2 are SGHRS and YFSETQ. Variable domain in full (rest from reference TRBV5-1 and TRBJ1-1): KAGVTQTPRYLIKTRGQQVTLSCSPISGHRSVSWYQQTPGQGLQFLFEYFSETQRNKGNFPGRFSGRQFSNSRSEMNVSTLELGDSALYLCASSVTGVNTEAFFGQGTRLTVV.

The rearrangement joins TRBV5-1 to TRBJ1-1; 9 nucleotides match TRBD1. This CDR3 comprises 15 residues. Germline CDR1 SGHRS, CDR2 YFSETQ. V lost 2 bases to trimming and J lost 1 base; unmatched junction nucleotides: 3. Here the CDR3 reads CASSFKQGANTEAFF. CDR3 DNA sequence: TGCGCCAGCAGCTTTAAACAGGGGGCGAACACTGAAGCTTTCTTT.

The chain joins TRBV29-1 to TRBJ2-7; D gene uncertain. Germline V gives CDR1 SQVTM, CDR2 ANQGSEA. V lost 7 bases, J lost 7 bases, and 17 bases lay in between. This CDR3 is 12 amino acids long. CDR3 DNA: TGCAGCGCCCAAGGCTTGCGGCAGGAGCAGTACTTC. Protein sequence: CSAQGLRQEQYF.

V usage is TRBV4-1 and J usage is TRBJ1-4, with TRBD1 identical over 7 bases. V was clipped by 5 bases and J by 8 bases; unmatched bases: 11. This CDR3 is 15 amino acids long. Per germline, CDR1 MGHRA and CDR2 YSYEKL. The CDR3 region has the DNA TGCGCCAGCAGCGTATCCGGGACAGCCAACGAAAAACTGTTTTTT. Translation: CASSVSGTANEKLFF.

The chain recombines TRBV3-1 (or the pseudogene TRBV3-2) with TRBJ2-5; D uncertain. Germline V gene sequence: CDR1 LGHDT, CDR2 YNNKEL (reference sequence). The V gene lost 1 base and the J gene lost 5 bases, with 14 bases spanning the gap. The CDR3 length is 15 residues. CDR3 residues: CASSQARPSEETQYF. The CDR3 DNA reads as TGTGCCAGCAGCCAAGCCAGACCGTCGGAGGAGACCCAGTACTTC.

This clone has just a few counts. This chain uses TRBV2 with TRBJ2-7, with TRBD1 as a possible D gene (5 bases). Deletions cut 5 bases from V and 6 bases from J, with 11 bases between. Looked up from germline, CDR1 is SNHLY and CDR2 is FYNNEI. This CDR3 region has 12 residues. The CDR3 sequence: CASSTGVSEQYF. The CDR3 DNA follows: TGTGCCAGCAGTACAGGAGTTAGCGAGCAGTACTTC.

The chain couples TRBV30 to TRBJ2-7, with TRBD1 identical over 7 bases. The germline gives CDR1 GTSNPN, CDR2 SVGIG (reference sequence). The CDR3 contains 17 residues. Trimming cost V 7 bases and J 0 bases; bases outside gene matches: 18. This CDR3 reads CAYKSPEGAKSSYEQYF. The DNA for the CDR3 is TGTGCCTACAAATCCCCCGAGGGGGCTAAGAGCTCCTACGAGCAGTACTTC.

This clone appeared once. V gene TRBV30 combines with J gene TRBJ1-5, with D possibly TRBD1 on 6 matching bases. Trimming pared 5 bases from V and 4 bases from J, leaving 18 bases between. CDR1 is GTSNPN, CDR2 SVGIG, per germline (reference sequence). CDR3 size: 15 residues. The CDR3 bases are TGTGCCTGGGCGAAAACAGGGAAGTGGAATCAGCCCCAGCATTTT. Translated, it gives CAWAKTGKWNQPQHF.

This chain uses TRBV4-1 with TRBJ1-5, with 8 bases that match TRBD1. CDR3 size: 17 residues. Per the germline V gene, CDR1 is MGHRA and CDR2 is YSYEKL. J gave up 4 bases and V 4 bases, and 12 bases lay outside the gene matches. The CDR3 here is CASSPAPRGPANQPQHF. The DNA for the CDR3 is TGCGCCAGCAGCCCCGCACCCAGGGGGCCAGCGAATCAGCCCCAGCATTTT.

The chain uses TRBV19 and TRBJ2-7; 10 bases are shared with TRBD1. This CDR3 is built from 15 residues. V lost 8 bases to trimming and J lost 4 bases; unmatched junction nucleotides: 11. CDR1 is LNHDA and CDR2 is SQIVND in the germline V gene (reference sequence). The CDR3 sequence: CASSSRDRGRYEQYF. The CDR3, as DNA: TGTGCCAGTTCATCCCGGGACAGGGGTCGATACGAGCAGTACTTC.